The T cell receptor (beta chain) under discussion was sequenced for a study of T cells after yellow fever vaccination. The length of the CDR3 is 15 residues. Germline assignment: CDR1 MGHRA and CDR2 YSYEKL. Between the trimmed V and J ends, which lost 0 bases and 2 bases, there was a span of 8 bases. This clonotype has only a few counts. Via MiXCR, TCRdb re-called the 5' RACE reads, giving one row per CDR3 protein. The sample contains approximately 130,000 distinct CDR3 sequences, about 15% of which appear only once. The origin of this receptor is a man aged 18 to 29 who received the YFV17D yellow fever vaccine. This chain joins TRBV4-1 and TRBJ1-5, with a possible D match to TRBD1 (5 bases). Sequencing was performed on CD8+ T cells sorted from PBMCs, taken 5 days after the yellow fever booster vaccination. CDR3 nucleotide sequence: TGCGCCAGCAGCCAAGATCCGACAGGCAATCAGCCCCAGCATTTT. Translation: CASSQDPTGNQPQHF.